These 16 T cell receptor beta chains came from one sample sequenced in a study of blood T cell repertoires in COVID-19 (dated by TCRdb to 2020 to 2021). The library was generated by the immunoSEQ multiplex PCR assay. This is the immuneACCESS table as TCRdb keeps it, with only in-frame sequences that have V and J called. A part of the clones is gone; compared with another copy, unresolved V genes explain less than half, and the rest is unexplained. The sample contains almost 45,000 clones, around three quarters of them found a single time. The ten largest clones add up to 61% of the sample. The sequencing input was peripheral blood. All receptors derive from a man aged 80 or over with acute or convalescent COVID-19.

The chain uses TRBV15 and TRBJ2-7; 9 bases agree with TRBD2. V gave up 0 bases and J gave up 6 bases; unmatched junction bases: 9. CDR1 LNHNV and CDR2 YYDKDF come from the germline V gene (reference sequence). The CDR3 has 16 residues. CDR3 nucleotide sequence: TGTGCCACCAGCAGAGATCGGGGCGGGAGGGCCACCGAGCAGTACTTC. The encoded protein is CATSRDRGGRATEQYF.

The rearrangement links TRBV7-9 to TRBJ2-7, with 13 bases fitting TRBD2. Looked up from germline, CDR1 is SEHNR and CDR2 is FQNEAQ (reference sequence). CDR3 size: 16 residues. J lost 2 bases, V lost 2 bases, and 3 bases had no gene match. The CDR3 DNA follows: TGTGCCAGCAGCTTAACGACTAGCGGGAGGACCTACGAGCAGTACTTC. This translates into CASSLTTSGRTYEQYF. Variable domain in full (rest from reference TRBV7-9 and TRBJ2-7): DTGVSQNPRHKITKRGQNVTFRCDPISEHNRLYWYRQTLGQGPEFLTYFQNEAQLEKSRLLSDRFSAERPKGSFSTLEIQRTEQGDSAMYLCASSLTTSGRTYEQYFGPGTRLTVT.

This clone was observed a handful of times. The chain employs TRBV7-3 and TRBJ2-7, with TRBD2 matching 9 bases. The CDR3 contains 14 residues. CDR1 is SGHTA and CDR2 is FQGTGA in the germline V gene. The V gene end was trimmed by 2 bases and the J gene end by 6 bases; junction bases not matched to a gene: 5. The CDR3 sequence is CASSLRASGTEQYF. Written as DNA, the CDR3 is TGTGCCAGCAGCTTACGGGCTAGCGGGACCGAGCAGTACTTC.

J is TRBJ2-7 and V is TRBV6-1; TRBD2 matches 11 bases. V trimming: 3 bases; J trimming: 2 bases; junction bases outside the gene matches: 3. CDR1 and CDR2 (germline): MNHNS, SASEGT. The CDR3 covers 15 residues. The CDR3 reads CASSDSGRAAYEQYF. The CDR3 bases are TGTGCCAGCAGTGATAGCGGGAGGGCCGCCTACGAGCAGTACTTC.

This chain connects TRBV5-1 to TRBJ2-6, with a possible D match to TRBD2 (6 bases). The CDR3 has 16 residues. The germline V and J ends were trimmed by 0 bases and 3 bases, with 10 bases remaining between them. Per germline, CDR1 SGHRS and CDR2 YFSETQ. The CDR3 here is CASSLGGVSGANVLTF. CDR3 coding DNA: TGCGCCAGCAGCTTGGGCGGGGTGAGTGGGGCCAACGTCCTGACTTTC. The whole variable domain, filled in from reference TRBV5-1 and TRBJ2-6, reads KAGVTQTPRYLIKTRGQQVTLSCSPISGHRSVSWYQQTPGQGLQFLFEYFSETQRNKGNFPGRFSGRQFSNSRSEMNVSTLELGDSALYLCASSLGGVSGANVLTFGAGSRLTVL.

Only a few counts were recorded for this clone. In nucleotides, the CDR3 is TGTGCCAGCAGCCTCCTGGGGCTACCCGACACCGGGGAGCTGTTTTTT. Its translation: CASSLLGLPDTGELFF. The chain employs TRBV7-8 and TRBJ2-2, with D possibly TRBD1 on 5 matching bases. The CDR3 length is 16 residues. V was pared by 5 bases and J by 3 bases, with 16 bases between. Germline assignment: CDR1 SGHVS and CDR2 FQNEAQ.

This clone is a singleton in its sample. V and J are TRBV9 and TRBJ1-5; D unresolved. V was pared by 4 bases and J by 0 bases, with 14 bases between. CDR1 and CDR2 from the germline V gene are SGDLS and YYNGEE. This CDR3 comprises 16 residues. CDR3 residues: CASSSRRGGSNQPQHF. For the CDR3, the DNA is TGTGCCAGCAGCTCCCGTCGGGGAGGTAGCAATCAGCCCCAGCATTTT.

This chain uses TRBV30 with TRBJ1-4; unclear D gene. Germline V gene lookup returns CDR1 GTSNPN and CDR2 SVGIG (reference sequence). V lost 0 bases and J 8 bases, leaving 13 bases between the germline ends. The CDR3 extends over 14 amino acids. Written as DNA, the CDR3 is TGTGCCTGGAGTGTATGGGCCCCGGGAGAAAAACTGTTTTTT. This gives the protein CAWSVWAPGEKLFF.

This sequence joins TRBV20-1 and TRBJ1-1; 7 bases fit TRBD1. Germline assignment: CDR1 DFQATT and CDR2 SNEGSKA (reference sequence). The CDR3 has 13 residues. After removal of 3 bases from V and 5 bases from J, the junction contained 6 bases not matched to a gene. The CDR3 protein is CSASQGGDTEAFF. The DNA for the CDR3 is TGCAGTGCTAGTCAGGGGGGAGATACTGAAGCTTTCTTT.

A few counts support this clone. V usage is TRBV7-9 and J usage is TRBJ1-3, with a possible D match to TRBD1 (6 bases). Between the trimmed V and J ends, which lost 1 base and 0 bases, there was a span of 13 bases. The CDR3 is made up of 17 amino acids. Germline CDR1 is SEHNR and CDR2 is FQNEAQ (reference sequence). The CDR3 reads CASSLDSWTDSGNTIYF. The CDR3, as DNA: TGTGCCAGCAGCTTAGATTCGTGGACAGACTCTGGAAACACCATATATTTT.

This clone was seen only a few times. J is TRBJ2-3 and V is TRBV29-1; D is unresolved. V was trimmed by 3 bases and J by 1 base, leaving 5 bases between them. The length of the CDR3 is 12 residues. CDR1 is SQVTM, CDR2 ANQGSEA, per germline. In DNA form, the CDR3 reads TGCAGCGTTGAGGCAGGCACAGATACGCAGTATTTT. This encodes CSVEAGTDTQYF.

The chain's CDR3 is CATTDPGQASGELFF. CDR3 in DNA: TGTGCCACCACTGACCCGGGACAGGCTAGCGGGGAGCTGTTTTTT. The V and J genes are TRBV24-1 and TRBJ2-2; TRBD1 agrees at 8 bases. Germline loops: CDR1 KGHDR, CDR2 SFDVKD. The CDR3 has 15 residues. V lost 8 bases and J lost 7; bases outside the gene matches: 11.

The rearrangement links TRBV19 to TRBJ2-2; tentatively, D is TRBD1 (6 bases). Germline V gene data show CDR1 as LNHDA and CDR2 as SQIVND (reference sequence). Deletions cut 6 bases from V and 0 bases from J, with 14 bases between. The CDR3 length is 16 residues. DNA of the CDR3: TGTGCCAGTAGCCGAGGAGGACAGACGAACACCGGGGAGCTGTTTTTT. Protein product: CASSRGGQTNTGELFF.

The genes are TRBV29-1 and TRBJ2-1; TRBD1 is a possible D gene (6 bases). The CDR3 loop spans 16 amino acids. The germline CDR1 and CDR2 sequences are SQVTM and ANQGSEA. V was trimmed by 6 bases and J by 0 bases, leaving 18 bases between them. CDR3 residues: CSVSGLGGSSYNEQFF. The CDR3 nucleotides read TGCAGCGTCTCCGGGCTAGGGGGAAGCTCCTACAATGAGCAGTTCTTC.

The table lists this clone with a count of one. The chain recombines TRBV19 with TRBJ2-3, with a weak D call TRBD2 (5 bases). Germline V gene sequence: CDR1 LNHDA, CDR2 SQIVND (reference sequence). Trimming took off 5 bases at V and 5 bases at J, with 20 bases between the two ends. This CDR3 region has 16 residues. This chain's CDR3 is CASSPGISAFGDTQYF. In nucleotides, the CDR3 is TGTGCCAGTAGTCCGGGTATTAGCGCTTTCGGAGATACGCAGTATTTT.

The V and J genes are TRBV19 and TRBJ1-6; maybe TRBD1 (6 bases). This CDR3 contains 14 residues. Looked up from germline, CDR1 is LNHDA and CDR2 is SQIVND (reference sequence). The V end was cut by 3 bases, the J end by 6 bases, with 9 bases between. The CDR3 bases are TGTGCCAGTAGTATCGGACAGCCTAATTCACCCCTCCACTTT. It yields the protein CASSIGQPNSPLHF.